Below, 19 T cell receptor beta chains from the same sample are listed, as sequenced in a study of shared clonotypes between healthy human individuals. The protocol was immunoSEQ multiplex PCR, while the TCRdb copy is restricted to in-frame clones and leaves out a portion. This table holds hundreds of thousands of clones, about 90% found once. CD45RO-negative, CCR7-selected cells formed the naive CD8 fraction, which excluded terminally differentiated effector memory CD45RA+ cells. Material: naive CD8+ T cells sorted from blood. These receptors all come from a man aged 25-40 years in good health.

This sequence joins TRBV2 and TRBJ2-7, with 11 positions matching TRBD2. CDR1 and CDR2 (germline): SNHLY, FYNNEI. The length of the CDR3 is 14 residues. The J segment lost 3 bases and the V segment lost 5 bases, leaving 3 bases of the junction unmatched. CDR3 region: CASSLAGGNYEQYF. The CDR3, as DNA: TGTGCCAGCAGTTTAGCGGGAGGGAACTACGAGCAGTACTTC.

This clone was seen ten or more times. The chain couples TRBV11-2 to TRBJ2-1; D ambiguous. CDR3 length: 12 residues. V was shortened by 5 bases and J by 9 bases, with 11 bases between the two germline ends. The germline gives CDR1 SGHAT, CDR2 FQNNGV. This CDR3 is CASSIPSGEQFF. The CDR3 DNA reads as TGTGCCAGCAGCATCCCCTCGGGTGAGCAGTTCTTC.

This sequence joins TRBV27 and TRBJ1-1; no firm D call. Germline V gives CDR1 MNHEY, CDR2 SMNVEV (reference sequence). V was shortened by 3 bases and J by 1 base, with 12 bases between the two germline ends. The CDR3 sequence is 15 residues long. CDR3 nucleotide sequence: TGTGCCAGCAGTTTGTTCTGGGGTGCGAACACTGAAGCTTTCTTT. Translated, it gives CASSLFWGANTEAFF.

The V and J genes are TRBV14 and TRBJ1-5; the match to TRBD1 covers 9 bases. The length of the CDR3 is 20 residues. V was pared by 1 base and J by 2 bases, with 15 bases of the junction left unmatched. From germline, CDR1 is SGHDN and CDR2 FVKESK. The CDR3 here is CASSQARDREVVVGNQPQHF. CDR3 DNA sequence: TGTGCCAGCAGCCAAGCCCGGGACAGGGAAGTTGTTGTCGGCAATCAGCCCCAGCATTTT.

The chain links TRBV29-1 to TRBJ1-2; D call uncertain. V lost 4 bases to trimming and J lost 2 bases, with 5 bases between them. Germline V lookup: CDR1 SQVTM, CDR2 ANQGSEA. CDR3 length equals 11 residues. The CDR3 sequence: CSVVENYGYTF. The CDR3 DNA reads as TGCAGCGTTGTAGAAAACTATGGCTACACCTTC.

This chain connects TRBV7-9 to TRBJ2-1; a weak D match, TRBD1 (5 bases). Trimming took off 0 bases at V and 7 bases at J, with 7 bases between the two ends. The CDR3 sequence is 13 residues long. From germline, CDR1 is SEHNR and CDR2 FQNEAQ (reference sequence). CDR3 nucleotide sequence: TGTGCCAGCAGCTTAGCGCAGGGTAATGAGCAGTTCTTC. Translating it yields CASSLAQGNEQFF.

The gene calls are TRBV27 and TRBJ2-2; D is possibly TRBD1 (6 bases). Germline V gene lookup returns CDR1 MNHEY and CDR2 SMNVEV (reference sequence). This CDR3 region has 13 residues. V lost 10 bases and J lost 1, with 10 bases in between. The DNA of the CDR3 is TGTGCCATTACGGACAGGAACACCGGGGAGCTGTTTTTT. Protein sequence: CAITDRNTGELFF.

About this clone itself: The same CDR3 also results from other DNA sequences found in this sample. J is TRBJ2-7 and V is TRBV7-9; D remains ambiguous. The CDR3 is made up of 12 amino acids. The V and J ends lost 2 bases and 5 bases respectively, with 7 bases between them. Germline CDR1 SEHNR, CDR2 FQNEAQ (reference sequence). CDR3 bases: TGTGCCAGCAGCTTATCCTGGGACGAGCAGTACTTC. Its protein product is CASSLSWDEQYF.

The chain joins TRBV10-2 to TRBJ1-1, with D perhaps TRBD1 (5 bases). Deletions cut 6 bases from V and 4 bases from J, with 15 bases between. This CDR3 spans 14 amino acids. Germline V gene lookup returns CDR1 WSHSY and CDR2 SAAADI. The CDR3 nucleotides are TGCGCCAGCAGAGTACAGGTTACTGGCACTGAAGCTTTCTTT. Translation: CASRVQVTGTEAFF.

The rearrangement links TRBV5-4 to TRBJ2-1; 7 bases fit TRBD2. Trimming cost V 7 bases and J 5 bases; bases outside gene matches: 3. Germline values: CDR1 SGHNT, CDR2 YYREEE (reference sequence). The CDR3 is 12 amino acids. CDR3 sequence reads: CASGTTNNEQFF. DNA of the CDR3: TGTGCCAGCGGGACTACCAACAATGAGCAGTTCTTC.

This sequence joins TRBV27 and TRBJ1-1; no clear D. Trimming left V 2 bases short and J 1 base short, with 8 bases between. Per the germline V gene, CDR1 is MNHEY and CDR2 is SMNVEV (reference sequence). There are 14 residues in the CDR3. CDR3 coding DNA: TGTGCCAGCAGTTTAGTCAGTGGGAACACTGAAGCTTTCTTT. Amino acid sequence: CASSLVSGNTEAFF.

A word on this clone: The sample carries other DNA sequences with the same CDR3. The chain couples TRBV27 to TRBJ2-7; TRBD1 matches 9 bases. V shed 5 bases and J 1 base; nucleotides not matched to a gene: 6. Germline CDR1 reads MNHEY; CDR2 reads SMNVEV (reference sequence). The CDR3 extends over 15 amino acids. CDR3 residues: CASSLSTGGSYEQYF. CDR3 DNA sequence: TGTGCCAGCAGTCTGTCGACAGGGGGTTCCTACGAGCAGTACTTC.

This chain connects TRBV9 to TRBJ1-5; D ambiguous. Germline CDR1 and CDR2: SGDLS and YYNGEE. This CDR3 comprises 14 residues. V lost 2 bases and J 5 bases, leaving 11 bases between the germline ends. This chain's CDR3 is CASSVSADYQPQHF. The CDR3 DNA is TGTGCCAGCAGCGTCTCGGCAGATTATCAGCCCCAGCATTTT.

V gene TRBV4-1 combines with J gene TRBJ2-1; 11 bases match TRBD1. The CDR3 is made up of 15 amino acids. The germline V gene has CDR1 MGHRA and CDR2 YSYEKL. With V trimmed by 4 bases and J by 9 bases, 8 bases remained unmatched. DNA of the CDR3: TGCGCCAGCAGCCTACCGGGACAGGGGGTTAGTGAGCAGTTCTTC. This translates into CASSLPGQGVSEQFF.

As DNA, the CDR3 is TGTGCCAGCAGCTTAATAGGGAGCACCGGGGAGCTGTTTTTT. It specifies CASSLIGSTGELFF. The chain is built from TRBV11-2 and TRBJ2-2, with D perhaps TRBD2 (5 bases). The CDR3 extends over 14 amino acids. V was pared by 2 bases and J by 4 bases, with 8 bases between. Germline V lookup: CDR1 SGHAT, CDR2 FQNNGV.

V and J are TRBV7-6 and TRBJ2-1, with 8 positions matching TRBD1. The CDR3 runs 15 residues. V dropped 1 base and J dropped 4; count of bases not matched to a gene: 3. Germline V gene data show CDR1 as SGHVS and CDR2 as FNYEAQ. The CDR3 region has the DNA TGTGCCAGCAGCTTAGAACAGGGGGTATACAATGAGCAGTTCTTC. Translation gives CASSLEQGVYNEQFF.

J is TRBJ2-7 and V is TRBV12-5, with D tentatively TRBD1 (9 bases). CDR1 LGHNT and CDR2 FRNRAP come from the germline V gene. The CDR3 has 13 amino acids. Trimming left V 9 bases short and J 7 bases short, with 19 bases between. CDR3 residues: CASGGDRDREQYF. CDR3 DNA sequence: TGTGCTAGCGGGGGGGACAGGGACAGGGAGCAGTACTTC.

This clone appeared a single time. The rearrangement links TRBV28 to TRBJ1-5, with D possibly TRBD1 on 6 matching bases. V lost 11 bases to trimming and J lost 0 bases, with 17 bases between them. The CDR3 sequence is 15 residues long. The germline V gene encodes CDR1 MDHEN and CDR2 SYDVKM. CDR3 amino acids: CASSWGGLSNQPQHF. DNA of the CDR3: TGTGCCTCATCCTGGGGGGGGCTTAGCAATCAGCCCCAGCATTTT.

The chain combines TRBV7-2 with TRBJ1-2, with D possibly TRBD1 on 5 matching bases. In germline, CDR1 is SGHTA, CDR2 FQGNSA. V lost 3 bases and J 5 bases, leaving 16 bases between the germline ends. CDR3 length: 15 amino acids. The CDR3 DNA reads as TGTGCCAGCAGCTTTGGTCGCAGGGATCGGTATGGCTACACCTTC. Translation gives CASSFGRRDRYGYTF.